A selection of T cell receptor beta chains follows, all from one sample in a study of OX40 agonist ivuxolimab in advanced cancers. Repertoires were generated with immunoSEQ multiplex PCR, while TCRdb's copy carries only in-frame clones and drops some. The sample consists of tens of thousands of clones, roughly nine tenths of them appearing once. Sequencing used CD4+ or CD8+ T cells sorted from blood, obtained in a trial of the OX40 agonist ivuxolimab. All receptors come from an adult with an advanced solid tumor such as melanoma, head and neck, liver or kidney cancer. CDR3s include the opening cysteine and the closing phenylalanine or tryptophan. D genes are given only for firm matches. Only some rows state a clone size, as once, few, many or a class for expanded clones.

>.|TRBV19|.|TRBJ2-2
TGTGCCAGTAGTCGAGAGGGGACCGGGGAGCTGTTTTTT
CASSREGTGELFF
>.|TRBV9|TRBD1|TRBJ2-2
TGTGCCAGCAGCGCACGACAGGGTGCGAACACCGGGGAGCTGTTTTTT
CASSARQGANTGELFF
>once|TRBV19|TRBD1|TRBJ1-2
TGTGCCAGTAGTCCGGGACAGGTACCTAACTATGGCTACACCTTC
CASSPGQVPNYGYTF
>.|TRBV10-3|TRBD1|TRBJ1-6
TGTGCCATCAGTGGAGAAAGGGGGCCTAATTCACCCCTCCACTTT
CAISGERGPNSPLHF
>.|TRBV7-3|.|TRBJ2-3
TGTGCCAGCAGCTTATTTTCGGGAAACACAGATACGCAGTATTTT
CASSLFSGNTDTQYF
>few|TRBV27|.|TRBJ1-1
TGTGCCAGCAGTTTCAGCATTAACACTGAAGCTTTCTTT
CASSFSINTEAFF
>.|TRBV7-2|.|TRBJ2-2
TGTGCCAGCAGCTTATTCCTAGACTACACCGGGGAGCTGTTTTTT
CASSLFLDYTGELFF
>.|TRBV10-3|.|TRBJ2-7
TGTGCCATCAGTGCGGCCCACAGGGCAGACGAGCAGTACTTC
CAISAAHRADEQYF
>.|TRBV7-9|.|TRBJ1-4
TGTGCCAGCAGCGACTCTCACAGGGCTGAAAAACTGTTTTTT
CASSDSHRAEKLFF
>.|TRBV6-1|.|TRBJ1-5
TGTGCCAGCAGTGAAGTGGGAAGTAGCAATCAGCCCCAGCATTTT
CASSEVGSSNQPQHF
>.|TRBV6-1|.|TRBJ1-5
TGTGCCAGCAGTGAAGGGGCAGGACGGGATCAGCCCCAGCATTTT
CASSEGAGRDQPQHF
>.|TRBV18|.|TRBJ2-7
TGTGCCAGCTCACCCTCCGGGACTCCTACCTACGAGCAGTACTTC
CASSPSGTPTYEQYF
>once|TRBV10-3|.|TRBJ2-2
TGTGCCATCAGTGATTCGGTCCAGACCGGGGAGCTGTTTTTT
CAISDSVQTGELFF